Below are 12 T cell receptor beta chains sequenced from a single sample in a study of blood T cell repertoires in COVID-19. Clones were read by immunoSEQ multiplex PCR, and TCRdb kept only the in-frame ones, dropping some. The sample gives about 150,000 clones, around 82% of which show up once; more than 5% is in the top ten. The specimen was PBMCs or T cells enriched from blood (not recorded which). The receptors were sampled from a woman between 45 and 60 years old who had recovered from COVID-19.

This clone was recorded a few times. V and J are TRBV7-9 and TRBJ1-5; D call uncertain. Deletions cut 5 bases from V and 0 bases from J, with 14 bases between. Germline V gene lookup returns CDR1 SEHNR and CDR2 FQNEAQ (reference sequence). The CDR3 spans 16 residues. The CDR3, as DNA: TGTGCCAGCAGCGCAGGCGAACGTTATAGCAATCAGCCCCAGCATTTT. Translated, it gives CASSAGERYSNQPQHF.

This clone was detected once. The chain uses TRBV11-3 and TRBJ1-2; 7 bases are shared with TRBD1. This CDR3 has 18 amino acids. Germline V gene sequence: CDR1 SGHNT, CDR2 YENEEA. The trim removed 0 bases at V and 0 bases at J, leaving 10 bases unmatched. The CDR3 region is CASSLDWRQGPTNYGYTF. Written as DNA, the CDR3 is TGTGCCAGCAGCTTAGATTGGAGACAGGGACCCACTAACTATGGCTACACCTTC.

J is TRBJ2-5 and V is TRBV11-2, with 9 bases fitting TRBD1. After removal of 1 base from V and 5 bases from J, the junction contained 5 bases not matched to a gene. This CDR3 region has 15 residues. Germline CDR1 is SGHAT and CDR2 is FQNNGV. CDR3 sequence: CASSLGQGDVETQYF. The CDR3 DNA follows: TGTGCCAGCAGCTTAGGACAGGGGGATGTGGAGACCCAGTACTTC. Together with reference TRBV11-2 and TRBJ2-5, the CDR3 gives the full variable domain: EAGVAQSPRYKIIEKRQSVAFWCNPISGHATLYWYQQILGQGPKLLIQFQNNGVVDDSQLPKDRFSAERLKGVDSTLKIQPAKLEDSAVYLCASSLGQGDVETQYFGPGTRLLVL.

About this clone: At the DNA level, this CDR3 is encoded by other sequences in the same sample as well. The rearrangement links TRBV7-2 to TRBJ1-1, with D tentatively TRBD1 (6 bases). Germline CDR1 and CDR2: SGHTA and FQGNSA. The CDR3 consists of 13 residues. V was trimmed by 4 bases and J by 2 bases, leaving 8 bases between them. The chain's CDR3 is CASSSQGNTEAFF. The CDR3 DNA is TGTGCCAGCAGCTCACAGGGAAACACTGAAGCTTTCTTT.

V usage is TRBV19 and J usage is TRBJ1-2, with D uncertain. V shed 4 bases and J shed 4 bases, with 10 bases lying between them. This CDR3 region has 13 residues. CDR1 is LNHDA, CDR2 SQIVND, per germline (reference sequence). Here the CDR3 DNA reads TGTGCCAGTAGTACCTCTCAGGCCTATGGCTACACCTTC. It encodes CASSTSQAYGYTF.

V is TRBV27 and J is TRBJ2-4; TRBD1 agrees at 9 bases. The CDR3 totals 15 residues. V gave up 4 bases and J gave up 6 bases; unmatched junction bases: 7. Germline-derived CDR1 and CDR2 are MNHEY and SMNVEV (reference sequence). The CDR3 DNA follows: TGTGCCAGCAGTTCGGACAGGGGCGCGGGAAACATTCAGTACTTC. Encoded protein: CASSSDRGAGNIQYF.

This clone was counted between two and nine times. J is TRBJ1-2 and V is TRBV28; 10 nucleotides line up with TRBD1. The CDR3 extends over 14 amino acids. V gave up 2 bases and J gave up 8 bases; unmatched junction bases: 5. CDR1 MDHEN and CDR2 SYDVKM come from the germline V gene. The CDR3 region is CASSLPGQGKGYTF. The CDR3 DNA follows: TGTGCCAGCAGTTTACCGGGACAGGGGAAGGGCTACACCTTC.

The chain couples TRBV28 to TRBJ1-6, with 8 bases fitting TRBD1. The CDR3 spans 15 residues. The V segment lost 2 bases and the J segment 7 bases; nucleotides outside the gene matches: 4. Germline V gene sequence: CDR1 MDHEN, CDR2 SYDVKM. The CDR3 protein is CASSLGGQGNSPLHF. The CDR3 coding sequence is TGTGCCAGCAGTTTAGGAGGACAGGGAAATTCACCCCTCCACTTT.

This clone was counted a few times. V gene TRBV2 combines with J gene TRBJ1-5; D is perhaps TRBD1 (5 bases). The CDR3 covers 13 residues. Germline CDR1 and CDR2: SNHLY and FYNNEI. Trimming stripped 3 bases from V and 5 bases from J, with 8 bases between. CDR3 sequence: CASSDNRHQPQHF. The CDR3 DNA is TGTGCCAGCAGTGACAACAGGCATCAGCCCCAGCATTTT.

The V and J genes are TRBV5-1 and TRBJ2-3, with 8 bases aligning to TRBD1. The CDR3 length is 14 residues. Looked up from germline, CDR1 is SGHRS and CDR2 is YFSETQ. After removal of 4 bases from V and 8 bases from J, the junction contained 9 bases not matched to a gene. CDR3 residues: CASSPGQGGGTQYF. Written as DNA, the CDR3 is TGCGCCAGCAGCCCCGGACAGGGAGGTGGTACGCAGTATTTT.

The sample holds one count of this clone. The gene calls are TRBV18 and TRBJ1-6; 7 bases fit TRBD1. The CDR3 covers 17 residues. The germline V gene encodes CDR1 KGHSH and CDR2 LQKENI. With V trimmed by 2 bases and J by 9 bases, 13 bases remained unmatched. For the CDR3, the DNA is TGTGCCAGCTCACCAGATATCCTAGGAGGGGGCATTTCACCCCTCCACTTT. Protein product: CASSPDILGGGISPLHF.

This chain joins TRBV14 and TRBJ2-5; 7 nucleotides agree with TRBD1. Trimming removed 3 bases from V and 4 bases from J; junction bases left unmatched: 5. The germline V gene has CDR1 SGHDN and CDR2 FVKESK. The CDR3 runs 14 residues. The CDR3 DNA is TGTGCCAGCAGCCAGAACAGGGGCGGAGAGACCCAGTACTTC. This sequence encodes CASSQNRGGETQYF.